The 27 T cell receptor beta chains in this list originate from one sample, sequenced in a study of blood T cell repertoires in COVID-19. This table comes from immunoSEQ multiplex PCR, and its TCRdb copy is limited to in-frame clones, with some not included. The sample records about 24,000 clones, about 89% being singletons. The material sequenced was peripheral blood. The receptor source for this set is a man between 45 and 60 years old with active COVID-19.

This chain connects TRBV28 to TRBJ2-3, with 13 bases that match TRBD2. Germline assignment: CDR1 MDHEN and CDR2 SYDVKM. The CDR3 is 14 residues long. V dropped 3 bases and J dropped 6; count of bases not matched to a gene: 0. CDR3 sequence reads: CASSLTSGRDTQYF. Written as DNA, the CDR3 is TGTGCCAGCAGTTTGACTAGCGGGAGGGATACGCAGTATTTT. The variable domain in full, with the rest retrieved from reference TRBV28 and TRBJ2-3, is DVKVTQSSRYLVKRTGEKVFLECVQDMDHENMFWYRQDPGLGLRLIYFSYDVKMKEKGDIPEGYSVSREKKERFSLILESASTNQTSMYLCASSLTSGRDTQYFGPGTRLTVL.

The chain is built from TRBV19 and TRBJ2-7, with unresolved D. Trimming cost V 5 bases and J 9 bases, with 17 bases left between them. The germline V gene has CDR1 LNHDA and CDR2 SQIVND (reference sequence). CDR3 length equals 13 residues. CDR3 region: CASSGSGRPGQYF. In DNA, the CDR3 is TGTGCCAGTAGTGGGTCAGGCCGGCCTGGGCAGTACTTC.

The rearrangement links TRBV5-1 to TRBJ1-2; TRBD1 agrees at 7 bases. Trimming removed 4 bases from V and 7 bases from J; junction bases left unmatched: 7. Germline V CDR1 and CDR2: SGHRS, YFSETQ. The CDR3 consists of 13 residues. CDR3 sequence (DNA): TGCGCCAGCAGCGCGCTAGGGGGCCCTGGCTACACCTTC. It specifies CASSALGGPGYTF. Full variable domain (outside the CDR3, taken from reference TRBV5-1 and TRBJ1-2): KAGVTQTPRYLIKTRGQQVTLSCSPISGHRSVSWYQQTPGQGLQFLFEYFSETQRNKGNFPGRFSGRQFSNSRSEMNVSTLELGDSALYLCASSALGGPGYTFGSGTRLTVV.

The chain links TRBV10-3 to TRBJ2-2; D may be TRBD1 (6 bases). Trimming left V 8 bases short and J 5 bases short, with 15 bases between. The V gene's germline CDR1 is ENHRY and CDR2 SYGVKD. The CDR3 has 14 amino acids. The CDR3 here is CAIGARQATGELFF. For the CDR3, the DNA is TGTGCCATCGGGGCTCGACAGGCAACCGGGGAGCTGTTTTTT.

The J gene is TRBJ2-7, the V gene TRBV19; 10 bases line up with TRBD1. The CDR3 contains 13 residues. Per germline, CDR1 LNHDA and CDR2 SQIVND (reference sequence). V was clipped by 6 bases and J by 4 bases; unmatched bases: 3. CDR3 in amino acids: CASSRDRGYEQYF. CDR3 DNA: TGTGCCAGTAGCCGGGACAGGGGTTACGAGCAGTACTTC.

The V gene is TRBV7-8, the J gene TRBJ2-7, with 8 bases matching TRBD1. Per germline, CDR1 SGHVS and CDR2 FQNEAQ. The V and J ends lost 1 base and 5 bases, in that order; junction bases with no gene match: 10. The length of the CDR3 is 16 residues. The CDR3 coding sequence is TGTGCCAGCAGCTTAGGAAATAGGCAGGGGGCCGACGAGCAGTACTTC. It specifies CASSLGNRQGADEQYF.

This chain links TRBV7-6 with TRBJ2-1; 7 bases fit TRBD2. Germline V CDR1 and CDR2: SGHVS, FNYEAQ. V shed 2 bases, J shed 8 bases, and the junction held 9 bases outside the gene matches. CDR3 size: 15 residues. DNA for the CDR3: TGTGCCAGCAGCTTACTCGGACTAGTAGGAGATGAGCAGTTCTTC. Its translation is CASSLLGLVGDEQFF.

This clone was observed a handful of times. This chain connects TRBV3-1 (or the pseudogene TRBV3-2) to TRBJ1-5; possibly TRBD1 for D (5 bases). Germline-derived CDR1 and CDR2 are LGHDT and YNNKEL (reference sequence). The CDR3 is 16 residues long. The V gene lost 4 bases and the J gene lost 0 bases, with 13 bases spanning the gap. DNA for the CDR3: TGTGCCAGCAGCCGACCTGGGGGGTTTAGCAATCAGCCCCAGCATTTT. Protein: CASSRPGGFSNQPQHF.

This chain uses TRBV19 with TRBJ2-2; 7 bases agree with TRBD1. This CDR3 region has 16 residues. Germline lookup yields CDR1 LNHDA and CDR2 SQIVND (reference sequence). Trimming removed 6 bases from V and 1 base from J; junction bases left unmatched: 8. As DNA, the CDR3 is TGTGCCAGTAGGATACACAGGGGTTGGAACACCGGGGAGCTGTTTTTT. Protein sequence: CASRIHRGWNTGELFF.

V gene TRBV27 combines with J gene TRBJ1-1; tentative D call: TRBD1 (6 bases). Trimming removed 6 bases at V and 2 bases at J, with 16 bases between. The CDR3 is 15 residues long. Per germline, CDR1 MNHEY and CDR2 SMNVEV (reference sequence). DNA of the CDR3: TGTGCCAGCAGCCGCCGGGACACCCGTAACACTGAAGCTTTCTTT. It specifies CASSRRDTRNTEAFF.

The rearrangement joins TRBV18 to TRBJ2-1; TRBD2 matches at 8 bases. The CDR3 consists of 17 residues. CDR1 is KGHSH and CDR2 is LQKENI in the germline V gene. Trimming took 6 bases from V and 0 from J; bases not matched to a gene: 10. The CDR3 region is CASSRPRLASSYNEQFF. The DNA of the CDR3 is TGTGCCAGCTCCCGACCGAGACTAGCGAGCTCCTACAATGAGCAGTTCTTC.

The V and J genes are TRBV4-2 and TRBJ2-5, with 8 positions matching TRBD2. Trimming took 0 bases from V and 5 from J; bases not matched to a gene: 14. The V gene's germline CDR1 is LGHNA and CDR2 YNFKEQ. The CDR3 sequence is 18 residues long. The CDR3 region is CASSQEVRASGPTETQYF. CDR3 bases: TGTGCCAGCAGCCAAGAAGTGAGGGCTAGCGGGCCCACGGAGACCCAGTACTTC.

V usage is TRBV27 and J usage is TRBJ2-7, with 9 bases identical to TRBD1. V dropped 5 bases and J dropped 5; count of bases not matched to a gene: 7. This CDR3 is 14 amino acids long. Germline CDR1 reads MNHEY; CDR2 reads SMNVEV (reference sequence). CDR3 nucleotide sequence: TGTGCCAGCAGTACGGGACAGGGCTTAGACGAGCAGTACTTC. It specifies CASSTGQGLDEQYF.

V usage is TRBV7-2 and J usage is TRBJ2-7; TRBD1 agrees at 9 bases. Per the germline V gene, CDR1 is SGHTA and CDR2 is FQGNSA. The CDR3 has 15 amino acids. The V segment lost 4 bases and the J segment 5 bases; nucleotides outside the gene matches: 9. The CDR3 region is CASSSRDRGINEQYF. DNA for the CDR3: TGTGCCAGCAGCTCAAGAGACAGGGGGATAAACGAGCAGTACTTC.

J is TRBJ1-5 and V is TRBV19, with a possible D match to TRBD1 (6 bases). V was clipped by 10 bases and J by 5 bases, with 15 bases between them. Germline V CDR1 and CDR2: LNHDA, SQIVND (reference sequence). CDR3 length: 13 amino acids. Written as DNA, the CDR3 is TGTGCCACCAAAGGGGGGGTTTATCAGCCCCAGCATTTT. This translates into CATKGGVYQPQHF.

The chain links TRBV5-4 to TRBJ2-7; 15 positions match TRBD2. CDR3 length equals 18 residues. Germline assignment: CDR1 SGHNT and CDR2 YYREEE (reference sequence). V gave up 4 bases and J gave up 3 bases; unmatched junction bases: 11. In DNA form, the CDR3 reads TGTGCCAGCAGCCCTGGGACTAGCGGGAGGAATACAAACTACGAGCAGTACTTC. The encoded protein is CASSPGTSGRNTNYEQYF.

The chain employs TRBV23-1 and TRBJ1-4; D possibly corresponds to TRBD1 (6 bases). TRBV23-1 carries the ORF label, with uncertain function. The CDR3 sequence is 13 residues long. V lost 7 bases and J 14 bases, leaving 20 bases between the germline ends. Here the CDR3 reads CASTLNSRGRLFF. CDR3 nucleotides: TGCGCCAGCACTCTCAATAGCAGGGGAAGGCTGTTTTTT.

The chain combines TRBV29-1 with TRBJ2-7; possibly TRBD1 for D (5 bases). The CDR3 is 13 residues long. Germline CDR1 SQVTM, CDR2 ANQGSEA. The germline V and J ends were trimmed by 4 bases and 4 bases, with 14 bases remaining between them. Written as DNA, the CDR3 is TGCAGCGTTGTACGTCAGGGCTTGTACGAGCAGTACTTC. Protein product: CSVVRQGLYEQYF.

The chain has TRBV28 and TRBJ1-1, with no clear D. This CDR3 has 14 residues. V was trimmed by 7 bases and J by 1 base, leaving 13 bases between them. Germline loops: CDR1 MDHEN, CDR2 SYDVKM. The CDR3 coding sequence is TGTGCCAGCATAATAAGCCATCCGAACACTGAAGCTTTCTTT. Protein product: CASIISHPNTEAFF.

The chain uses TRBV30 and TRBJ2-7; TRBD1 agrees at 10 bases. The V and J ends lost 8 bases and 5 bases, in that order; junction bases with no gene match: 12. Germline-derived CDR1 and CDR2 are GTSNPN and SVGIG (reference sequence). This CDR3 is 14 amino acids long. CDR3 DNA sequence: TGTGCCGGACGGTCCGGGACAGGGGCCCACGAGCAGTACTTC. Translation: CAGRSGTGAHEQYF.

This rearrangement joins TRBV6-4 to TRBJ2-1; 12 bases line up with TRBD1. Trimming cost V 10 bases and J 7 bases; bases outside gene matches: 14. The CDR3 has 16 residues. Germline CDR1 reads MRHNA; CDR2 reads SNTAGT. CDR3 region: CATGGPGGQGANEQFF. As DNA, the CDR3 is TGTGCCACGGGGGGACCCGGGGGACAGGGGGCAAATGAGCAGTTCTTC.

This clone was counted a single time. The rearrangement joins TRBV6-5 to TRBJ2-7; 9 bases are shared with TRBD1. CDR1 is MNHEY, CDR2 SVGAGI, per germline. The CDR3 is made up of 15 amino acids. V lost 6 bases, J lost 2 bases, and 8 bases stayed unmatched. The CDR3 nucleotides read TGTGCCAGCAGGAGAAAGGACAGGGGAGCCTACGAGCAGTACTTC. This sequence encodes CASRRKDRGAYEQYF.

This clone has only one observation. The rearrangement uses TRBV18 and TRBJ1-2; tentative D call: TRBD1 (5 bases). Between the trimmed V and J ends, which lost 5 bases and 4 bases, there was a span of 8 bases. Germline V gene data show CDR1 as KGHSH and CDR2 as LQKENI. CDR3 length: 12 amino acids. In nucleotides, the CDR3 is TGTGCCAGCTCAGACAGAATCTATGGCTACACCTTC. It is translated as CASSDRIYGYTF. The full variable domain, in which reference TRBV18 and TRBJ1-2 provide the parts outside the CDR3, is NAGVMQNPRHLVRRRGQEARLRCSPMKGHSHVYWYRQLPEEGLKFMVYLQKENIIDESGMPKERFSAEFPKEGPSILRIQQVVRGDSAAYFCASSDRIYGYTFGSGTRLTVV.

This clone is large in the sample. The chain recombines TRBV7-2 with TRBJ1-2; no reliable D call. Trimming stripped 3 bases from V and 6 bases from J, with 17 bases between. Germline V CDR1 and CDR2: SGHTA, FQGNSA. This CDR3 is 15 amino acids long. In DNA form, the CDR3 reads TGTGCCAGCAGCTTTTGGAACCAGGCCCTTGATGGCTACACCTTC. It yields the protein CASSFWNQALDGYTF.

The chain uses TRBV6-5 and TRBJ1-4, with 10 nucleotides matching TRBD1. Unmatched junction bases numbered 7, after V lost 5 bases and J lost 10 bases. The germline CDR1 and CDR2 sequences are MNHEY and SVGAGI. This CDR3 contains 14 residues. CDR3 bases: TGTGCCAGCAGTCTCCTGACAGGGGGCAGAAAACTGTTTTTT. Protein: CASSLLTGGRKLFF.

V and J are TRBV24-1 and TRBJ2-5; 7 nucleotides agree with TRBD2. J gave up 5 bases and V 9 bases, and 5 bases lay outside the gene matches. The germline V gene has CDR1 KGHDR and CDR2 SFDVKD. The CDR3 sequence is 12 residues long. The CDR3: CATASGPETQYF. As DNA, the CDR3 is TGTGCCACCGCTAGCGGTCCGGAGACCCAGTACTTC.

The V call is TRBV7-3, the J call TRBJ2-3; the D is unclear. The germline V gene encodes CDR1 SGHTA and CDR2 FQGTGA. The CDR3 spans 14 residues. Trimming took off 4 bases at V and 0 bases at J, with 8 bases between the two ends. In DNA, the CDR3 is TGTGCCAGCAGCTGGGCCGGAAGCACAGATACGCAGTATTTT. Its translation is CASSWAGSTDTQYF.